Below, 26 T cell receptor beta chains from the same sample are listed, as sequenced in a study of post-analysis software for immune sequencing data. Whole-study findings and limits: Controls showed lower frequencies than patients for five TRBV segments, and TRBV5-6, TRBV5-1 and TRBV20-1 were among these.

Their recognized antigens are unknown. TCR beta cDNA libraries had unique molecular identifiers. TCRdb processed the PCR reads anew with MiXCR; each CDR3 protein has one entry. Seen here are approximately 460,000 distinct CDR3 sequences, under 55% observed once, and the top ten hold 9% to 13%. Material for sequencing was blood. These receptors originate from a girl between 5 and 17 years old with multiple sclerosis.

The chain is built from TRBV20-1 and TRBJ1-4, with a tentative D call TRBD1 (5 bases). Germline V gives CDR1 DFQATT, CDR2 SNEGSKA (reference sequence). The CDR3 length is 13 residues. Trimming left V 7 bases short and J 4 bases short, with 13 bases between. CDR3 bases: TGCAGTGTTAACCGGGACTTTAATGAAAAACTGTTTTTT. The encoded protein is CSVNRDFNEKLFF.

The genes are TRBV11-1 and TRBJ1-2; possibly TRBD1 for D (5 bases). Germline CDR1 reads SGHAT; CDR2 reads FQDESV (reference sequence). CDR3 size: 14 residues. V was shortened by 3 bases and J by 3 bases, with 11 bases between the two germline ends. The CDR3: CASSFRAHDYGYTF. For the CDR3, the DNA is TGTGCCAGCAGCTTCAGGGCCCACGACTATGGCTACACCTTC.

The rearrangement joins TRBV3-1 to TRBJ2-7, with no clear D. Per germline, CDR1 LGHDT and CDR2 YNNKEL (reference sequence). The CDR3 runs 12 residues. The ends were cut back, 0 bases at V and 5 bases at J, with 5 bases in the middle. The CDR3 protein is CASSQEFHEQYF. The CDR3 DNA is TGTGCCAGCAGCCAAGAATTTCACGAGCAGTACTTC.

The CDR3 nucleotides read TGTGCCAGCAGCGTGGACAGGGGAAATGAAAAACTGTTTTTT. Translation gives CASSVDRGNEKLFF. This sequence joins TRBV9 and TRBJ1-4; 9 bases are a match to TRBD1. Germline values: CDR1 SGDLS, CDR2 YYNGEE. This CDR3 comprises 14 residues. V gave up 2 bases and J gave up 5 bases; unmatched junction bases: 1.

This clonotype showed up just a few times. V gene TRBV12-3 or TRBV12-4 combines with J gene TRBJ1-6, with 9 bases matching TRBD1. The CDR3 runs 13 residues. The V segment lost 8 bases and the J segment 9 bases; nucleotides outside the gene matches: 5. The CDR3 region is CASAGQGLSPLHF. For the CDR3, the DNA is TGTGCCAGCGCAGGACAGGGGCTTTCACCCCTCCACTTT.

The CDR3 DNA sequence: TGTGCCACCAGTGATTTGCAGGGTAGCGGGAGCCAAGAGACCCAGTACTTC. Translation gives CATSDLQGSGSQETQYF. The genes are TRBV24-1 and TRBJ2-5, with 9 nucleotides matching TRBD2. Trimming at V came to 0 bases and at J to 1 base, leaving 5 bases not matched to a gene. Germline CDR1 is KGHDR and CDR2 is SFDVKD. This CDR3 comprises 17 residues.

This clonotype was seen a few times. V gene TRBV6-6 combines with J gene TRBJ1-2; 10 bases match TRBD1. The CDR3 length is 14 residues. Trimming cost V 6 bases and J 5 bases; bases outside gene matches: 6. Germline loops: CDR1 MNHNY, CDR2 SVGAGI (reference sequence). This CDR3 reads CASRFGTGDYGYTF. The CDR3 nucleotides read TGTGCCAGCAGATTCGGGACAGGGGATTATGGCTACACCTTC.

The rearrangement links TRBV10-3 to TRBJ1-1, with 7 bases fitting TRBD1. This CDR3 comprises 16 residues. The V gene's germline CDR1 is ENHRY and CDR2 SYGVKD. Trimming cost V 7 bases and J 1 base; bases outside gene matches: 12. The CDR3 spells CAIKGQGGRQNTEAFF. The CDR3 bases are TGTGCCATCAAGGGGCAGGGGGGGCGGCAGAACACTGAAGCTTTCTTT.

This clonotype was observed a single time. One junction end does not reproduce the germline sequence, and a read error may be involved. The chain uses TRBV9 and TRBJ2-4; TRBD1 is a possible D gene (5 bases). This CDR3 is 12 amino acids long. The germline V gene encodes CDR1 SGDLS and CDR2 YYNGEE. In DNA, the CDR3 is TGTGTCAGCAGTTTTACAGGTGCTGAGCAGTACTTC. It codes for CVSSFTGAEQYF.

The chain links TRBV7-3 to TRBJ2-7; 9 positions agree with TRBD1. The V segment lost 5 bases and the J segment 4 bases; nucleotides outside the gene matches: 9. CDR1 and CDR2 (germline): SGHTA, FQGTGA. CDR3 length: 15 residues. CDR3: CASSQGTGIEYEQYF. The DNA for the CDR3 is TGTGCCAGCAGCCAGGGGACAGGGATTGAGTACGAGCAGTACTTC. Filled out from reference TRBV7-3 and TRBJ2-7, the complete variable domain reads GAGVSQTPSNKVTEKGKYVELRCDPISGHTALYWYRQSLGQGPEFLIYFQGTGAADDSGLPNDRFFAVRPEGSVSTLKIQRTERGDSAVYLCASSQGTGIEYEQYFGPGTRLTVT.

This sequence joins TRBV20-1 and TRBJ1-4; D gene uncertain. V lost 0 bases to trimming and J lost 5 bases, with 13 bases between them. CDR1 and CDR2 (germline): DFQATT, SNEGSKA (reference sequence). The CDR3 length is 15 residues. CDR3 DNA: TGCAGTGCTAGAGATTGGGGTCAGCCCAATGAAAAACTGTTTTTT. Protein product: CSARDWGQPNEKLFF.

This chain links TRBV4-2 with TRBJ2-7, with 11 nucleotides matching TRBD2. The J call may be faulty, since TRBJ2-5 better matches the DNA end. The CDR3 contains 16 residues. Germline V gene sequence: CDR1 LGHNA, CDR2 YNFKEQ. CDR3 sequence: CASSQDTSGSGKTQYF. CDR3 DNA sequence: TGTGCCAGCAGCCAAGATACTAGCGGGAGCGGAAAGACCCAGTACTTC.

The CDR3 here is CSARDGGQLYGYTF. The CDR3 coding sequence is TGCAGTGCTAGAGATGGAGGGCAGCTCTATGGCTACACCTTC. The gene calls are TRBV20-1 and TRBJ1-2; D uncertain. V lost 0 bases and J lost 4, with 12 bases in between. Germline loops: CDR1 DFQATT, CDR2 SNEGSKA (reference sequence). The CDR3 totals 14 residues.

In this sample, this clonotype turned up a few times. CDR3 coding DNA: TGCAGCACCGATGGGGGGAGGGCCGGCAATGAGCAGTTCTTC. Protein sequence: CSTDGGRAGNEQFF. The rearrangement links TRBV29-1 to TRBJ2-1, with 7 bases lining up with TRBD2. The germline gives CDR1 SQVTM, CDR2 ANQGSEA. J gave up 6 bases and V 8 bases, and 13 bases lay outside the gene matches. The CDR3 length is 14 residues.

This clonotype was counted a single time. J is TRBJ2-1 and V is TRBV5-5; TRBD2 matches 10 bases. Trimming removed 0 bases from V and 13 bases from J; junction bases left unmatched: 4. Germline V gives CDR1 SGHKS, CDR2 YYEKEE (reference sequence). The CDR3 consists of 13 residues. CDR3 nucleotides: TGTGCCAGCAGCTTGGTCGCTAGCGGGAGCCAGTTCTTC. Residues: CASSLVASGSQFF.

V and J are TRBV20-1 and TRBJ2-1; possibly TRBD2 for D (6 bases). Trimming shortened V by 0 bases and J by 0 bases, and 15 bases separated the two germline ends. There are 17 residues in the CDR3. Germline V lookup: CDR1 DFQATT, CDR2 SNEGSKA (reference sequence). CDR3 loop: CSARDTGLRSSYNEQFF. The CDR3 region has the DNA TGCAGTGCTAGAGACACGGGACTCCGGAGCTCCTACAATGAGCAGTTCTTC.

This chain links TRBV7-8 with TRBJ1-5, with D uncertain. V dropped 5 bases and J dropped 5 bases, with 7 bases sitting between them. This CDR3 has 12 amino acids. The germline V gene encodes CDR1 SGHVS and CDR2 FQNEAQ. CDR3 nucleotide sequence: TGTGCCAGCAGCCTAACAGATCAGCCCCAGCATTTT. Amino acids: CASSLTDQPQHF.

In its sample, this clonotype was seen a few times. The J gene is TRBJ1-2, the V gene TRBV28; D is uncertain. This CDR3 region has 12 residues. Looked up from germline, CDR1 is MDHEN and CDR2 is SYDVKM. Trimming stripped 8 bases from V and 8 bases from J, with 15 bases between. The CDR3 loop reads CASGKKIGGYTF. The CDR3 bases are TGTGCCAGCGGGAAGAAAATCGGGGGCTACACCTTC.

This clonotype was seen at least ten times. The V call is TRBV20-1, the J call TRBJ2-3; 10 bases are shared with TRBD2. Germline V gene data show CDR1 as DFQATT and CDR2 as SNEGSKA (reference sequence). This CDR3 is 15 amino acids long. The V gene end was trimmed by 0 bases and the J gene end by 2 bases; junction bases not matched to a gene: 2. The CDR3 protein is CSAREAGGPTDTQYF. CDR3 in DNA: TGCAGTGCTAGAGAAGCGGGAGGGCCCACAGATACGCAGTATTTT.

This clonotype has only one observation. This sequence joins TRBV2 and TRBJ2-2, with D perhaps being TRBD1 or TRBD2 (5 bases each). From germline, CDR1 is SNHLY and CDR2 FYNNEI. The germline V and J ends were trimmed by 6 bases and 0 bases, with 14 bases remaining between them. The length of the CDR3 is 16 residues. The DNA for the CDR3 is TGTGCCAGCAGCCCCAGGGACCCAGCGAACACCGGGGAGCTGTTTTTT. It codes for CASSPRDPANTGELFF.

The J gene is TRBJ2-1, the V gene TRBV20-1, with D maybe TRBD1 (5 bases). Trimming stripped 5 bases from V and 4 bases from J, with 15 bases between. Germline loops: CDR1 DFQATT, CDR2 SNEGSKA (reference sequence). The CDR3 has 14 residues. CDR3 in amino acids: CSAPTQQGYNEQFF. CDR3 nucleotides: TGCAGTGCTCCGACCCAGCAGGGTTACAATGAGCAGTTCTTC.

The gene calls are TRBV25-1 and TRBJ2-1; weak D call: TRBD1 (5 bases). This CDR3 has 13 amino acids. V lost 5 bases, J lost 9 bases, and 14 bases lay in between. Germline CDR1 is MGHDK and CDR2 is SYGVNS. This chain's CDR3 is CASSLATGTEQFF. The CDR3 nucleotides read TGTGCCAGCAGTTTAGCAACAGGTACTGAGCAGTTCTTC.

This clonotype has ten or more counts. The chain couples TRBV29-1 to TRBJ1-4; perhaps TRBD1 as D (6 bases). Trimming pared 6 bases from V and 0 bases from J, leaving 11 bases between. Per germline, CDR1 SQVTM and CDR2 ANQGSEA. The CDR3 is 14 residues long. The chain's CDR3 is CSVLQGATNEKLFF. CDR3 nucleotide sequence: TGCAGCGTGCTACAGGGCGCAACTAATGAAAAACTGTTTTTT.

The chain couples TRBV20-1 to TRBJ2-4; no clear D. The J call could be wrong; TRBJ2-7 is a better fit for the DNA end. Germline V CDR1 and CDR2: DFQATT, SNEGSKA (reference sequence). The CDR3 extends over 9 amino acids. The CDR3 DNA follows: TGCAGTGCCAGCCACGAGCAGTACTTC. Protein: CSASHEQYF.

This clonotype was seen just once. This chain connects TRBV25-1 to TRBJ2-7; D remains unclear. Per the germline V gene, CDR1 is MGHDK and CDR2 is SYGVNS. The CDR3 consists of 14 residues. Trimming left V 3 bases short and J 5 bases short, with 14 bases between. The DNA of the CDR3 is TGTGCCAGCAGTGACGGCCCAGTGGTAGACGAGCAGTACTTC. Encoded protein: CASSDGPVVDEQYF.

This clonotype was seen only once. The rearrangement links TRBV2 to TRBJ2-5; tentative D call: TRBD2 (5 bases). The CDR3 has 12 residues. V shed 3 bases and J shed 13 bases, with 15 bases lying between them. Germline V gene sequence: CDR1 SNHLY, CDR2 FYNNEI. The CDR3, as DNA: TGTGCCAGCAGTGACGGATCCTCGAGCGGGTACTTC. Translated: CASSDGSSSGYF. Filled out from reference TRBV2 and TRBJ2-5, the complete variable domain reads EPEVTQTPSHQVTQMGQEVILRCVPISNHLYFYWYRQILGQKVEFLVSFYNNEISEKSEIFDDQFSVERPDGSNFTLKIRSTKLEDSAMYFCASSDGSSSGYFGPGTRLLVL.